This is a list of T cell receptor beta chains from one sample in a study of CDR3 diversity in severe acne. TCRdb analysed the PCR reads with MiXCR anew, one entry per CDR3 protein. The sample holds around 100,000 distinct CDR3 sequences, about half seen once. Material: blood. The origin of the receptors is a male donor with acne. Both conserved end residues are part of each CDR3. The order of the fields is D gene, J gene, V gene, clone size, CDR3 DNA, CDR3 protein. The D gene is left open where the match is weak. Clone size, where shown, is once, few, many, or a class for clones that have expanded.

>-|TRBJ2-3|TRBV24-1|once
TGTGCCACCAGTGACCTCCACCGACAGTATTTT
CATSDLHRQYF
>TRBD2|TRBJ2-3|TRBV6-5|few
TGTGCCAGCAGAGCTCTAGCGGGAGATTTTTCAGATACGCAGTATTTT
CASRALAGDFSDTQYF
>-|TRBJ2-7|TRBV10-3|-
TGTGCCATCAGTGAGTTCGCCCAAGACGAGCAGTACTTC
CAISEFAQDEQYF
>TRBD1|TRBJ2-6|TRBV5-1|many
TGCGCCAGCAGCAGGGACAGGGAGGGCTCTGGGGCCAACGTCCTGACTTTC
CASSRDREGSGANVLTF
>-|TRBJ1-2|TRBV7-9|-
TGTGCCAGCACCCCCGGTGGGACGGTTGGCTACACCTTC
CASTPGGTVGYTF
>-|TRBJ1-6|TRBV7-8|-
TGTGCCAGCAGCCTGGACAGCGTAAACAATGATTCACCCCTCCACTTT
CASSLDSVNNDSPLHF
>TRBD2|TRBJ2-1|TRBV5-4|-
TGTGCCAGCAGCCCGACACTAGCGGACTACAATGAGCAGTTCTTC
CASSPTLADYNEQFF
>TRBD2|TRBJ2-7|TRBV7-6|medium-sized
TGTGCCAGCAGCTTAACGGGGGGGACCTCCGGCGAGCAGTACTTC
CASSLTGGTSGEQYF
>-|TRBJ2-7|TRBV6-2/TRBV6-3|-
TGTGCCAGCTGCTATATCCCGGGACTCCCAACTACAACCTACGAGCAGTACTTC
CASCYIPGLPTTTYEQYF
>TRBD2|TRBJ2-1|TRBV7-2|many
TGTGCCAGCAGCGCCCTGGGGGAGGGGGAGCAGTTCTTC
CASSALGEGEQFF
>TRBD1|TRBJ1-3|TRBV11-2|-
TGTGCCAGCAGTCTCTCCGGGACAGGGGGGCACACCATATATTTT
CASSLSGTGGHTIYF
>-|TRBJ2-7|TRBV20-1|-
TGCAGTGCTAGAGATGGTCTATCCCCGACGTCGCAGTACTTC
CSARDGLSPTSQYF